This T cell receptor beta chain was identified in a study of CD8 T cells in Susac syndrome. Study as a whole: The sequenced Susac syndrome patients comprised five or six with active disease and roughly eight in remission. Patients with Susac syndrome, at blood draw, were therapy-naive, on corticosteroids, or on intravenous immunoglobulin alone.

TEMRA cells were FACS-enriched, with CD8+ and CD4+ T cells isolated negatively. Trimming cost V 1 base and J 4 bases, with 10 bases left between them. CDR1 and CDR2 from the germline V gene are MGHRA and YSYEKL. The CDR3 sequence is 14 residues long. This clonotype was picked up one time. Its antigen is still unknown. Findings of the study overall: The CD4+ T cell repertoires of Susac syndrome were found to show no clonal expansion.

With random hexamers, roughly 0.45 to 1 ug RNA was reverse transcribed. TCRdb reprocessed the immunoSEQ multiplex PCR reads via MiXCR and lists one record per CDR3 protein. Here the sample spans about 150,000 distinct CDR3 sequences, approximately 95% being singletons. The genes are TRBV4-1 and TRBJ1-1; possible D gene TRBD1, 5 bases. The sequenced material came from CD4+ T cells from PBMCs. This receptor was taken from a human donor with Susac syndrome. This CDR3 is CASSQVQGTTEAFF. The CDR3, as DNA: TGCGCCAGCAGCCAAGTTCAGGGTACCACTGAAGCTTTCTTT.